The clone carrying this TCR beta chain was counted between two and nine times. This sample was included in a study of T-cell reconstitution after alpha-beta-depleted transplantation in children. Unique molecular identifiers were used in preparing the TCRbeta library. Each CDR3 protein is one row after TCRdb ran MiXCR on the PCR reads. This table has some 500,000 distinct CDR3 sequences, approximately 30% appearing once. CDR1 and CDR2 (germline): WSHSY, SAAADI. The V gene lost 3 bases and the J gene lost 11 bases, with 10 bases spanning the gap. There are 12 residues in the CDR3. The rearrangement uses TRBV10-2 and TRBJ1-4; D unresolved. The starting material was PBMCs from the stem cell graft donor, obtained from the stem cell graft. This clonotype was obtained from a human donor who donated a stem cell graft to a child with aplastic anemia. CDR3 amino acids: CASSEGNPKLFF. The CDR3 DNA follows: TGCGCCAGCAGTGAAGGAAACCCGAAACTGTTTTTT.